This entry lists 18 T cell receptor beta chains sequenced from one sample in a study of blood T cell repertoires in COVID-19. Assay used: immunoSEQ multiplex PCR; TCRdb lists only in-frame clones, some missing. Of some 150,000 clones in the sample, approximately 86% were seen once. Material for sequencing was peripheral blood. The source of these receptors is a woman in her fifties or sixties with acute or convalescent COVID-19.

This rearrangement joins TRBV18 to TRBJ1-2; 10 nucleotides match TRBD1. The CDR3 loop spans 14 amino acids. The trim removed 3 bases at V and 4 bases at J, leaving 2 bases unmatched. Germline CDR1 is KGHSH and CDR2 is LQKENI. The DNA of the CDR3 is TGTGCCAGCTCACCGGGACAGGGGACCTATGGCTACACCTTC. Amino acids: CASSPGQGTYGYTF.

The chain is built from TRBV28 and TRBJ2-5; 7 nucleotides align to TRBD1. The CDR3 contains 13 residues. CDR1 is MDHEN, CDR2 SYDVKM, per germline. The junction had 7 bases not matched to a gene; V was cut back by 7 bases and J by 5 bases. DNA of the CDR3: TGTGCCAGCAAAGACAGGGAAGGCGAGACCCAGTACTTC. It encodes CASKDREGETQYF. Full variable domain (missing parts from reference TRBV28 and TRBJ2-5): DVKVTQSSRYLVKRTGEKVFLECVQDMDHENMFWYRQDPGLGLRLIYFSYDVKMKEKGDIPEGYSVSREKKERFSLILESASTNQTSMYLCASKDREGETQYFGPGTRLLVL.

This rearrangement joins TRBV27 to TRBJ1-5, with 9 positions matching TRBD1. The V segment lost 5 bases and the J segment 7 bases; nucleotides outside the gene matches: 3. This CDR3 spans 13 amino acids. Germline CDR1 reads MNHEY; CDR2 reads SMNVEV (reference sequence). The chain's CDR3 is CASSPGQGQPQHF. The CDR3 nucleotides read TGTGCCAGCAGTCCGGGACAGGGCCAGCCCCAGCATTTT.

J is TRBJ1-2 and V is TRBV6-5; perhaps TRBD1 as D (5 bases). The CDR3 spans 15 residues. The V end was cut by 6 bases, the J end by 6 bases, with 20 bases between. Germline V gives CDR1 MNHEY, CDR2 SVGAGI. The CDR3 bases are TGTGCCAGCAGCCCAAGTAGGGGAAGTATTAATGGCTACACCTTC. Translating it yields CASSPSRGSINGYTF.

The genes are TRBV24-1 and TRBJ2-7; possibly TRBD1 for D (6 bases). V lost 5 bases, J lost 6 bases, and 22 bases lay in between. Germline lookup yields CDR1 KGHDR and CDR2 SFDVKD. The CDR3 runs to 16 residues. The CDR3 loop reads CATSANLGAGASEQYF. CDR3 bases: TGTGCCACCAGTGCCAACCTGGGGGCAGGAGCGTCCGAGCAGTACTTC.

The gene calls are TRBV7-9 and TRBJ2-7; D might be TRBD2 (6 bases). Per the germline V gene, CDR1 is SEHNR and CDR2 is FQNEAQ (reference sequence). CDR3 length: 14 amino acids. V shed 2 bases and J shed 10 bases, with 18 bases lying between them. CDR3 in DNA: TGTGCCAGCAGCTTAAATGGATCGACGGGAGAACAGTACTTC. It specifies CASSLNGSTGEQYF.

The chain carries TRBV9 and TRBJ2-5; a possible D gene is TRBD2 (6 bases). Germline lookup yields CDR1 SGDLS and CDR2 YYNGEE. V was pared by 3 bases and J by 3 bases, with 9 bases between. There are 13 residues in the CDR3. CDR3 in amino acids: CASSAPGEETQYF. The CDR3 DNA follows: TGTGCCAGCAGCGCCCCGGGGGAAGAGACCCAGTACTTC. Variable domain in full (rest from reference TRBV9 and TRBJ2-5): DSGVTQTPKHLITATGQRVTLRCSPRSGDLSVYWYQQSLDQGLQFLIQYYNGEERAKGNILERFSAQQFPDLHSELNLSSLELGDSALYFCASSAPGEETQYFGPGTRLLVL.

The V gene is TRBV2, the J gene TRBJ1-1, with 11 nucleotides matching TRBD1. The ends lost 6 bases at V and 4 bases at J; junction bases unmatched: 4. The CDR3 consists of 14 residues. The germline CDR1 and CDR2 sequences are SNHLY and FYNNEI. CDR3 nucleotides: TGTGCCAGCAGCGGACAGGGGGCGGTCACTGAAGCTTTCTTT. As protein: CASSGQGAVTEAFF.

This sequence joins TRBV6-2 or TRBV6-3 and TRBJ1-5; D might be TRBD1 (5 bases). The CDR3 consists of 13 residues. The V gene lost 9 bases and the J gene lost 4 bases, with 13 bases spanning the gap. Germline assignment: CDR1 MNHEY and CDR2 SVGEGT. The CDR3 coding sequence is TGTGCCAGTAGACCTCCAGGGAATCAGCCCCAGCATTTT. This gives the protein CASRPPGNQPQHF.

This sequence joins TRBV18 and TRBJ2-2, with 9 bases that match TRBD1. J lost 6 bases, V lost 3 bases, and 5 bases had no gene match. Per germline, CDR1 KGHSH and CDR2 LQKENI. This CDR3 spans 15 amino acids. The CDR3: CASSPRTGVPGELFF. Written as DNA, the CDR3 is TGTGCCAGCTCACCCCGGACAGGGGTGCCCGGGGAGCTGTTTTTT.

The chain uses TRBV24-1 and TRBJ1-1, with 10 bases aligning to TRBD1. In germline, CDR1 is KGHDR, CDR2 SFDVKD. J was trimmed by 7 bases and V by 12 bases; bases with no gene match: 7. The CDR3 covers 12 residues. The chain's CDR3 is CAVGQGLGEAFF. The CDR3 coding sequence is TGTGCCGTGGGACAGGGGCTTGGTGAAGCTTTCTTT.

This clone was counted only a few times. This chain uses TRBV9 with TRBJ2-7; D is unclear. Germline assignment: CDR1 SGDLS and CDR2 YYNGEE. The CDR3 has 19 residues. Between the trimmed V and J ends, which lost 0 bases and 8 bases, there was a span of 30 bases. The CDR3 reads CASSVAATSLVRGMAQQYF. The CDR3, as DNA: TGTGCCAGCAGCGTAGCTGCCACAAGCTTGGTACGAGGTATGGCTCAGCAGTACTTC.

This chain joins TRBV7-9 and TRBJ2-7, with 10 nucleotides matching TRBD1. The CDR3 contains 15 residues. From germline, CDR1 is SEHNR and CDR2 FQNEAQ (reference sequence). With 6 bases clipped from V and 2 bases from J, the junction kept 7 bases outside the gene matches. The CDR3 here is CASSSGQGYTYEQYF. The DNA for the CDR3 is TGTGCCAGCAGTTCGGGACAGGGGTACACCTACGAGCAGTACTTC.

This clone was seen once. The chain joins TRBV7-9 to TRBJ2-1; 7 bases match TRBD2. The CDR3 is 16 amino acids. Germline lookup yields CDR1 SEHNR and CDR2 FQNEAQ (reference sequence). Trimming cost V 5 bases and J 8 bases; bases outside gene matches: 15. CDR3 residues: CASSQRDATMIDEQFF. The CDR3 DNA is TGTGCCAGCAGCCAGCGGGACGCAACAATGATCGATGAGCAGTTCTTC.

The chain uses TRBV7-3 and TRBJ2-1; 9 bases align to TRBD1. Germline CDR1 and CDR2: SGHTA and FQGTGA. The CDR3 covers 14 residues. The J segment lost 8 bases and the V segment lost 4 bases, leaving 6 bases of the junction unmatched. The DNA of the CDR3 is TGTGCCAGCAGCTACGGACAGGGGAGGGATGAGCAGTTCTTC. The encoded protein is CASSYGQGRDEQFF.

This sequence joins TRBV5-5 and TRBJ2-1; 9 bases line up with TRBD1. Germline lookup yields CDR1 SGHKS and CDR2 YYEKEE (reference sequence). This CDR3 contains 16 residues. The junction had 12 bases not matched to a gene; V was cut back by 2 bases and J by 9 bases. CDR3 sequence: CASSFVRDRVKSEQFF. CDR3 DNA sequence: TGTGCCAGCAGCTTCGTCCGGGACAGGGTTAAGAGTGAGCAGTTCTTC.

This clone has only a few counts. This chain connects TRBV11-2 to TRBJ1-1; D unclear. The V gene's germline CDR1 is SGHAT and CDR2 FQNNGV. CDR3 length: 14 amino acids. Trimming stripped 2 bases from V and 8 bases from J, with 15 bases between. CDR3 loop: CASSLSIAGLEAFF. Here the CDR3 DNA reads TGTGCCAGCAGCTTAAGTATCGCAGGCTTAGAAGCTTTCTTT. Variable domain in full (rest from reference TRBV11-2 and TRBJ1-1): EAGVAQSPRYKIIEKRQSVAFWCNPISGHATLYWYQQILGQGPKLLIQFQNNGVVDDSQLPKDRFSAERLKGVDSTLKIQPAKLEDSAVYLCASSLSIAGLEAFFGQGTRLTVV.

The table lists this clone with a count of one. V and J are TRBV11-2 and TRBJ2-7; the D gene is possibly TRBD1 (6 bases). Trimming removed 3 bases at V and 2 bases at J, with 8 bases between. Per germline, CDR1 SGHAT and CDR2 FQNNGV. The CDR3 covers 13 residues. The CDR3 spells CASSLDRTYEQYF. Here the CDR3 DNA reads TGTGCCAGCAGCTTGGACAGAACCTACGAGCAGTACTTC.